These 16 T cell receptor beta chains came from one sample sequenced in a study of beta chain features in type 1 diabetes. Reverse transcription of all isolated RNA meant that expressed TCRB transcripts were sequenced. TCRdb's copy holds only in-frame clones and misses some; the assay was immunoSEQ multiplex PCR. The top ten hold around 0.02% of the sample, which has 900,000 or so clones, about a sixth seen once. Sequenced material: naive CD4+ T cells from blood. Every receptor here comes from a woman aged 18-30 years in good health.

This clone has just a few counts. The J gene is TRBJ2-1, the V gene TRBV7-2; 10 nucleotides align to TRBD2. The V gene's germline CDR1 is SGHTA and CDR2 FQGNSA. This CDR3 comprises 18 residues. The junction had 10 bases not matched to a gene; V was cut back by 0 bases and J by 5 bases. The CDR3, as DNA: TGTGCCAGCAGCTTAGCTCTGGGTACTAGCGGGAAAAACAATGAGCAGTTCTTC. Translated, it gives CASSLALGTSGKNNEQFF.

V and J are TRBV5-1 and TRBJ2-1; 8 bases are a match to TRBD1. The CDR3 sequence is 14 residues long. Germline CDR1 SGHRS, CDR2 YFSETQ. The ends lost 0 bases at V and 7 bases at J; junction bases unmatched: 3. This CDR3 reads CASSLDNRGNEQFF. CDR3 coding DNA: TGCGCCAGCAGCTTGGACAACAGGGGGAATGAGCAGTTCTTC.

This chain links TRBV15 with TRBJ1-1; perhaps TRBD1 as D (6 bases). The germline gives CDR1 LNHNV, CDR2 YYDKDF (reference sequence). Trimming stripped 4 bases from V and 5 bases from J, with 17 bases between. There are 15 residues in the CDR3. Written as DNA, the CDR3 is TGTGCCACCAGCACCCCAGGGGAGGGGGGGACTGAAGCTTTCTTT. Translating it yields CATSTPGEGGTEAFF.

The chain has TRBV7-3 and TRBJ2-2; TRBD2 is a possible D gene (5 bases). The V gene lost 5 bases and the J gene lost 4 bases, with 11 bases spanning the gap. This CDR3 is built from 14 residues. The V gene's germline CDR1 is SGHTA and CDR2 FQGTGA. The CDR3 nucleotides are TGTGCCAGCAGCCGGACTCCAACCACCGGGGAGCTGTTTTTT. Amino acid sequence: CASSRTPTTGELFF. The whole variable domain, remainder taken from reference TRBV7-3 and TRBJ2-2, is GAGVSQTPSNKVTEKGKYVELRCDPISGHTALYWYRQSLGQGPEFLIYFQGTGAADDSGLPNDRFFAVRPEGSVSTLKIQRTERGDSAVYLCASSRTPTTGELFFGEGSRLTVL.

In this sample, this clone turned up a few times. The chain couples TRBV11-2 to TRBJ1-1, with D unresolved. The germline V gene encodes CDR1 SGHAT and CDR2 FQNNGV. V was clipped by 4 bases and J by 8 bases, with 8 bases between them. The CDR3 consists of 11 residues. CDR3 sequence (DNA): TGTGCCAGCAGCTCCGGACCCGAAGCTTTCTTT. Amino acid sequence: CASSSGPEAFF.

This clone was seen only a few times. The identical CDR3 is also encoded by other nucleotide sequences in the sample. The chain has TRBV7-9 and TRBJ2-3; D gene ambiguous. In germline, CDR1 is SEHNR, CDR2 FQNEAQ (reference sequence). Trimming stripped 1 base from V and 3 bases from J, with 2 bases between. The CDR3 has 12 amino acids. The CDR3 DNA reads TGTGCCAGCAGCTTAGATACAGATACGCAGTATTTT. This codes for CASSLDTDTQYF.

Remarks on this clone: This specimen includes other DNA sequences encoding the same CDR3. CDR3 DNA: TGCGCCAGCAGTCCCGGGACTAGCGGCAATGAGCAGTTCTTC. The encoded protein is CASSPGTSGNEQFF. This chain joins TRBV5-1 and TRBJ2-1; 11 bases agree with TRBD2. The trim removed 5 bases at V and 6 bases at J, leaving 4 bases unmatched. Per germline, CDR1 SGHRS and CDR2 YFSETQ. The CDR3 runs to 14 residues.

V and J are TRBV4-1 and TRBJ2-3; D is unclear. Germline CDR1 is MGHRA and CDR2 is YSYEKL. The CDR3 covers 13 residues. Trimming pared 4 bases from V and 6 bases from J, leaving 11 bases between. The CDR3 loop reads CASSRNTIDTQYF. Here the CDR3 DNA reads TGCGCCAGCAGCCGAAATACCATCGATACGCAGTATTTT.

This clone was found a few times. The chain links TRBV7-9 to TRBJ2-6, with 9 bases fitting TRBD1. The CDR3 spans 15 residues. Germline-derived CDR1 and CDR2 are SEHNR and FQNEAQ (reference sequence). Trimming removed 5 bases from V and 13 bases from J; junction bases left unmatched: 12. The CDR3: CASSPGQGFIPVLTF. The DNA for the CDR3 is TGTGCCAGCAGCCCCGGACAGGGGTTTATACCGGTCCTGACTTTC.

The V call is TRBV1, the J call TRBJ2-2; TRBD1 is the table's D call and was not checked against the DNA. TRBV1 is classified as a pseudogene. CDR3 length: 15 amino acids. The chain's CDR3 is CTSSTRPRKTGELFF. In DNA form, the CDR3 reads TGCACCAGCAGCACCCGCCCCAGAAAAACCGGGGAGCTGTTTTTT.

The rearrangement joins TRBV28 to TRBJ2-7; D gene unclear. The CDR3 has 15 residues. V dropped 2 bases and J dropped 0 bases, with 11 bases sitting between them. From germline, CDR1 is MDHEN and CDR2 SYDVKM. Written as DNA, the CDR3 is TGTGCCAGCAGTTTACTCGCACGGAGCTCCTACGAGCAGTACTTC. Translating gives CASSLLARSSYEQYF.

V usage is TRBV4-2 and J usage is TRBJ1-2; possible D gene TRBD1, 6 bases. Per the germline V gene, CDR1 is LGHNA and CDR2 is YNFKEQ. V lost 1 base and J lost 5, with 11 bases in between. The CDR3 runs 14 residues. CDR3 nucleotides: TGTGCCAGCAGCCAAGCACAGGGATATTATGGCTACACCTTC. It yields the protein CASSQAQGYYGYTF.

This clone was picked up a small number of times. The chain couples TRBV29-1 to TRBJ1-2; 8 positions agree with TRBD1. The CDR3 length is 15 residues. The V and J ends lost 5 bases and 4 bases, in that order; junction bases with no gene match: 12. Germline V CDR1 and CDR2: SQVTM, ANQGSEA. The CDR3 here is CSVSSRTGWGYGYTF. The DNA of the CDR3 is TGCAGCGTTTCTTCCCGGACAGGGTGGGGCTATGGCTACACCTTC.

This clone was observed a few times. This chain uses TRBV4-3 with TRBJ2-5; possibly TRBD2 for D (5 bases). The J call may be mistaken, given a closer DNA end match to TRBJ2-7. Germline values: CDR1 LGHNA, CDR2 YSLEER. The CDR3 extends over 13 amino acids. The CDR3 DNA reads TGCGCCAGCAGCGCACTCCGGGGAGTCGAGCAGTACTTC. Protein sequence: CASSALRGVEQYF.

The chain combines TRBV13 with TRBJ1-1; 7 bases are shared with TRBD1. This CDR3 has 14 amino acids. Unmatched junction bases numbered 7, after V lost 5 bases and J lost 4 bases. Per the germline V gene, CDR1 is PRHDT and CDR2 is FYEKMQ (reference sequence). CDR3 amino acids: CASSATSGGTEAFF. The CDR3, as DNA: TGTGCCAGCAGCGCCACATCAGGGGGCACTGAAGCTTTCTTT.

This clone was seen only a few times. CDR3 sequence reads: CASSPWGRGKRNEQYF. The CDR3 DNA sequence: TGTGCCAGCAGCCCGTGGGGCAGGGGCAAGAGGAACGAGCAGTACTTC. V and J are TRBV7-8 and TRBJ2-7, with D possibly being TRBD1 (6 bases). The CDR3 extends over 16 amino acids. Germline V lookup: CDR1 SGHVS, CDR2 FQNEAQ. The V end was cut by 5 bases, the J end by 5 bases, with 22 bases between.